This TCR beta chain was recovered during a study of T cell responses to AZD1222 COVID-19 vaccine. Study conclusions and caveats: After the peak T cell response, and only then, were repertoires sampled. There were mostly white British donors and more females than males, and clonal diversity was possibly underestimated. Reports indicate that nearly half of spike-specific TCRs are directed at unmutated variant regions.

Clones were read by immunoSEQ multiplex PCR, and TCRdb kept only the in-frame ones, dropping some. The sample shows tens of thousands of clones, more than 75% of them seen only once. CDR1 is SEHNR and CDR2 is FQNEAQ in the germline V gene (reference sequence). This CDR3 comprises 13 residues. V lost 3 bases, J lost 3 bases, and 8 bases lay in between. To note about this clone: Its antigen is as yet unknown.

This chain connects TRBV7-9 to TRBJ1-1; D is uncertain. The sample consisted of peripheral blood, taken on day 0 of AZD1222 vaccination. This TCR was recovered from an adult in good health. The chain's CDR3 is CASSFSSYTEAFF. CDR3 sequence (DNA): TGTGCCAGCAGCTTTTCCTCCTACACTGAAGCTTTCTTT.